One sample yielded the 30 T cell receptor beta chains listed below, sequenced in a study of blood T cell repertoires in COVID-19. Assay: immunoSEQ multiplex PCR; the TCRdb copy retains only in-frame clones and omits some. Altogether 310,000 or so clones are present, about 87% being singletons, with the ten largest covering 8% to 9%. Source material: PBMCs or T cells enriched from blood (not recorded which). The receptors shown here come from a woman under 30 who had recovered from COVID-19.

The chain recombines TRBV28 with TRBJ2-7, with 12 bases lining up with TRBD1. Germline CDR1 is MDHEN and CDR2 is SYDVKM. The CDR3 is 15 amino acids. V trimming: 8 bases; J trimming: 5 bases; junction bases outside the gene matches: 10. In DNA form, the CDR3 reads TGTGCCAGCGAGAGGGACAGGGGGCAGAGACACGAGCAGTACTTC. Translation: CASERDRGQRHEQYF.

On this clone itself: Other DNA variants within this sample encode the same CDR3. This chain joins TRBV9 and TRBJ2-7; 7 bases line up with TRBD1. V trimming: 2 bases; J trimming: 1 base; junction bases outside the gene matches: 3. Looked up from germline, CDR1 is SGDLS and CDR2 is YYNGEE. The CDR3 consists of 14 residues. The CDR3 spells CASSVTGSSYEQYF. Written as DNA, the CDR3 is TGTGCCAGCAGCGTGACAGGGAGTTCCTACGAGCAGTACTTC.

This sequence joins TRBV9 and TRBJ1-5; D unclear. Trimming took 1 base from V and 3 from J, leaving 20 bases between them. CDR1 and CDR2 from the germline V gene are SGDLS and YYNGEE. CDR3 length: 18 residues. This CDR3 is CASSVPPLTRPSNQPQHF. The CDR3 region has the DNA TGTGCCAGCAGCGTACCTCCCCTGACAAGACCGTCCAATCAGCCCCAGCATTTT.

The chain carries TRBV5-8 and TRBJ2-1, with 7 bases matching TRBD2. CDR3 length: 14 residues. Losses at the gene ends were 0 bases for V and 6 bases for J; bases not matched to a gene: 3. CDR1 SGHTS and CDR2 YDEGEE come from the germline V gene. The CDR3 sequence is CASSLVQRGNEQFF. CDR3 nucleotide sequence: TGTGCCAGCAGCTTGGTACAGCGGGGCAATGAGCAGTTCTTC. Looking up the rest from reference TRBV5-8 and TRBJ2-1 gives the full variable domain: EAGVTQSPTHLIKTRGQQATLRCSPISGHTSVYWYQQALGLGLQFLLWYDEGEERNRGNFPPRFSGRQFPNYSSELNVNALELEDSALYLCASSLVQRGNEQFFGPGTRLTVL.

Turning to this clone: This specimen includes other DNA sequences encoding the same CDR3. The V and J genes are TRBV18 and TRBJ2-7; 8 positions agree with TRBD1. Germline V gene lookup returns CDR1 KGHSH and CDR2 LQKENI. This CDR3 comprises 12 residues. V shed 6 bases, J shed 7 bases, and the junction held 5 bases outside the gene matches. The CDR3 region is CASSDTGGEQYF. For the CDR3, the DNA is TGTGCCAGCTCCGATACAGGGGGAGAGCAGTACTTC.

In this sample, this clone turned up once. The rearrangement links TRBV3-1 (or the pseudogene TRBV3-2) to TRBJ2-1; 8 positions agree with TRBD2. V trimming: 4 bases; J trimming: 8 bases; junction bases outside the gene matches: 10. From germline, CDR1 is LGHDT and CDR2 YNNKEL (reference sequence). The CDR3 consists of 15 residues. CDR3 sequence (DNA): TGTGCCAGCAGCCCGACCGGGACTAGAGGCCATGAGCAGTTCTTC. Amino acid sequence: CASSPTGTRGHEQFF.

In this sample, this clone turned up a few times. The chain combines TRBV3-1 (or the pseudogene TRBV3-2) with TRBJ2-2; 14 bases are a match to TRBD2. V was clipped by 0 bases and J by 3 bases; unmatched bases: 6. The V gene's germline CDR1 is LGHDT and CDR2 YNNKEL (reference sequence). The CDR3 spans 19 residues. In DNA form, the CDR3 reads TGTGCCAGCAGCCAAGAGGGACTAGCGGGAGCACGCCACACCGGGGAGCTGTTTTTT. Residues: CASSQEGLAGARHTGELFF.

The table lists this clone with a count of one. The chain links TRBV7-2 to TRBJ1-1; a weak D match, TRBD1 (6 bases). Germline V CDR1 and CDR2: SGHTA, FQGNSA. With 3 bases removed from V and 8 bases from J, the gap between germline ends came to 13 bases. The CDR3 sequence is 13 residues long. The CDR3 coding sequence is TGTGCCAGCAGCTTTAAAAGTGGGACAGAAGCTTTCTTT. Amino acid sequence: CASSFKSGTEAFF. Full variable domain (remainder filled in from reference TRBV7-2 and TRBJ1-1): GAGVSQSPSNKVTEKGKDVELRCDPISGHTALYWYRQSLGQGLEFLIYFQGNSAPDKSGLPSDRFSAERTGGSVSTLTIQRTQQEDSAVYLCASSFKSGTEAFFGQGTRLTVV.

The V gene is TRBV5-1, the J gene TRBJ1-2, with 8 positions matching TRBD1. The CDR3 runs to 16 residues. Losses at the gene ends were 2 bases for V and 8 bases for J; bases not matched to a gene: 14. The V gene's germline CDR1 is SGHRS and CDR2 YFSETQ. The CDR3: CASSFTVDREERGYTF. The CDR3 region has the DNA TGCGCCAGCAGCTTCACCGTGGACAGGGAGGAGAGGGGCTACACCTTC.

V gene TRBV2 combines with J gene TRBJ1-1, with 9 bases aligning to TRBD1. Trimming cost V 6 bases and J 1 base; bases outside gene matches: 3. The CDR3 runs 14 residues. Germline V gene sequence: CDR1 SNHLY, CDR2 FYNNEI. CDR3 DNA: TGTGCCAGCAGGGGGGGACAGGGGAACACTGAAGCTTTCTTT. It is translated as CASRGGQGNTEAFF.

This clone came up a few times. V gene TRBV7-3 combines with J gene TRBJ1-1, with D unclear. Per the germline V gene, CDR1 is SGHTA and CDR2 is FQGTGA. The CDR3 is 14 amino acids. V lost 4 bases to trimming and J lost 4 bases, with 13 bases between them. This CDR3 is CASSSAPEATEAFF. The DNA for the CDR3 is TGTGCCAGCAGCTCGGCCCCCGAGGCCACTGAAGCTTTCTTT.

This clone came up a few times. This chain uses TRBV6-8 with TRBJ1-6; D perhaps matches TRBD1 (5 bases). V was pared by 5 bases and J by 9 bases, with 8 bases between. There are 12 residues in the CDR3. Germline assignment: CDR1 MNHGY and CDR2 SAAAGT. In DNA, the CDR3 is TGTGCCAGCAGTGCCGGGGGTTCACCCCTCCACTTT. Amino acids: CASSAGGSPLHF.

The chain combines TRBV4-1 with TRBJ2-5, with a tentative D call TRBD2 (6 bases). Looked up from germline, CDR1 is MGHRA and CDR2 is YSYEKL. CDR3 length: 15 amino acids. The V gene lost 0 bases and the J gene lost 9 bases, with 17 bases spanning the gap. The CDR3 DNA sequence: TGCGCCAGCAGCCAAGATCGTGGCGGCGGGGATTCCCAGTACTTC. Translating gives CASSQDRGGGDSQYF.

The chain uses TRBV30 and TRBJ1-1; 8 bases fit TRBD1. The CDR3 sequence is 14 residues long. CDR1 is GTSNPN, CDR2 SVGIG, per germline (reference sequence). Trimming took 0 bases from V and 1 from J; bases not matched to a gene: 1. The CDR3, as DNA: TGTGCCTGGAGTGTGGGGACAGGGAACACTGAAGCTTTCTTT. This translates into CAWSVGTGNTEAFF.

DNA of the CDR3: TGTGCCAGCAGTTTAGGGCGGACTTACGAGCAGTACTTC. It translates to CASSLGRTYEQYF. V usage is TRBV27 and J usage is TRBJ2-7; a possible D gene is TRBD2 (5 bases). This CDR3 contains 13 residues. The V end was cut by 2 bases, the J end by 4 bases, with 9 bases between. From germline, CDR1 is MNHEY and CDR2 SMNVEV (reference sequence).

The chain carries TRBV15 and TRBJ2-1; tentatively, D is TRBD1 (6 bases). This CDR3 spans 16 amino acids. V was trimmed by 4 bases and J by 0 bases, leaving 13 bases between them. Germline CDR1 LNHNV, CDR2 YYDKDF (reference sequence). The CDR3: CATSNPGTHSYNEQFF. Written as DNA, the CDR3 is TGTGCCACCAGCAACCCCGGGACACACTCCTACAATGAGCAGTTCTTC.

The chain employs TRBV28 and TRBJ2-1, with 10 bases identical to TRBD2. The germline V gene has CDR1 MDHEN and CDR2 SYDVKM. With 9 bases clipped from V and 8 bases from J, the junction kept 10 bases outside the gene matches. This CDR3 comprises 14 residues. CDR3 region: CASQTGTSAYEQFF. CDR3 in DNA: TGTGCCAGTCAGACCGGGACTAGCGCGTATGAGCAGTTCTTC.

The J gene is TRBJ1-1, the V gene TRBV21-1. TRBV21-1 is a pseudogene segment. This CDR3 has 14 amino acids. Here the CDR3 DNA reads TGTGCCAGCAGCAATCGCGGTTCAGACACTGAAGCTTTCTTT. This gives the protein CASSNRGSDTEAFF.

The chain is built from TRBV19 and TRBJ1-1, with D unresolved. From germline, CDR1 is LNHDA and CDR2 SQIVND (reference sequence). The CDR3 has 14 residues. V was pared by 4 bases and J by 0 bases, with 9 bases between. CDR3 nucleotide sequence: TGTGCCAGTAGTACCCCTTTAATGAACACTGAAGCTTTCTTT. Amino acid sequence: CASSTPLMNTEAFF. Filled out from reference TRBV19 and TRBJ1-1, the complete variable domain reads DGGITQSPKYLFRKEGQNVTLSCEQNLNHDAMYWYRQDPGQGLRLIYYSQIVNDFQKGDIAEGYSVSREKKESFPLTVTSAQKNPTAFYLCASSTPLMNTEAFFGQGTRLTVV.

The chain has TRBV7-9 and TRBJ1-2; TRBD1 aligns across 9 bases. This CDR3 region has 14 residues. Germline lookup yields CDR1 SEHNR and CDR2 FQNEAQ (reference sequence). The ends lost 1 base at V and 6 bases at J; junction bases unmatched: 3. CDR3 in amino acids: CASSLGTGEDGYTF. The DNA for the CDR3 is TGTGCCAGCAGCTTAGGGACAGGGGAGGATGGCTACACCTTC.

The chain is built from TRBV28 and TRBJ1-2; D is uncertain. CDR3 size: 15 residues. V was pared by 3 bases and J by 1 base, with 12 bases between. CDR1 and CDR2 (germline): MDHEN, SYDVKM. DNA for the CDR3: TGTGCCAGCAGTTTTGAGGCTTTCTTTAACTATGGCTACACCTTC. This translates into CASSFEAFFNYGYTF.

The chain uses TRBV19 and TRBJ2-7; D is unclear. The V gene lost 1 base and the J gene lost 7 bases, with 11 bases spanning the gap. The CDR3 sequence is 13 residues long. Germline-derived CDR1 and CDR2 are LNHDA and SQIVND (reference sequence). CDR3 amino acids: CASSIGHSREQYF. In nucleotides, the CDR3 is TGTGCCAGTAGTATAGGGCACTCGCGGGAGCAGTACTTC.

This chain joins TRBV4-3 and TRBJ2-2; TRBD2 matches 11 bases. This CDR3 spans 17 amino acids. Trimming took 4 bases from V and 4 from J; bases not matched to a gene: 8. Per the germline V gene, CDR1 is LGHNA and CDR2 is YSLEER. The CDR3: CASSPFSGRATTGELFF. The CDR3 region has the DNA TGCGCCAGCAGCCCCTTTAGCGGGAGGGCCACCACCGGGGAGCTGTTTTTT.

With respect to this clone: The junction departs from germline at one end; a sequencing error may be responsible. This sequence joins TRBV5-1 and TRBJ2-3, with TRBD2 identical over 8 bases. Germline V lookup: CDR1 SGHRS, CDR2 YFSETQ. This CDR3 is built from 15 residues. The CDR3 is CASCLGTGGPNTQYF. In DNA form, the CDR3 reads TGCGCCAGCTGCTTGGGTACGGGAGGGCCAAATACGCAGTATTTT.

V usage is TRBV5-4 and J usage is TRBJ1-1; TRBD1 aligns across 8 bases. The germline gives CDR1 SGHNT, CDR2 YYREEE (reference sequence). Losses at the gene ends were 0 bases for V and 2 bases for J; bases not matched to a gene: 3. This CDR3 spans 15 amino acids. Here the CDR3 DNA reads TGTGCCAGCAGCTTGGGGACAGGGCTTAACACTGAAGCTTTCTTT. Its protein product is CASSLGTGLNTEAFF.

This clone turned up a few times. The chain carries TRBV6-5 and TRBJ2-3; 10 positions agree with TRBD1. The CDR3 runs 14 residues. V gave up 6 bases and J gave up 3 bases; unmatched junction bases: 3. Germline-derived CDR1 and CDR2 are MNHEY and SVGAGI. The CDR3 loop is CASSPGQGTDTQYF. The CDR3 nucleotides are TGTGCCAGCAGCCCGGGACAGGGGACAGATACGCAGTATTTT.

With regard to this clone: It is unclear where the CDR3 begins or ends on the DNA, so no DNA is shown, and the CDR3 is as TCRdb lists it. The chain recombines TRBV2 with TRBJ2-1; the table's TRBD1 call for D was not verified on the DNA. Germline V gene data show CDR1 as SNHLY and CDR2 as FYNNEI. The CDR3 extends over 17 residues, inclusive of both ends. The CDR3 sequence is CASILGRGTGVRNEQFF.

This clone was counted only a few times. The gene calls are TRBV6-5 and TRBJ1-2; the D gene is possibly TRBD1 (5 bases). The germline V gene encodes CDR1 MNHEY and CDR2 SVGAGI. The length of the CDR3 is 16 residues. The V and J ends lost 4 bases and 10 bases respectively, with 25 bases between them. The CDR3 DNA is TGTGCCAGCAGTTCCCCGGGCCGAGTTTCTGTTGGGGCCTACACCTTC. Translating it yields CASSSPGRVSVGAYTF.

This clone occurred once. The gene calls are TRBV4-2 and TRBJ1-2, with D possibly TRBD1 on 6 matching bases. Trimming took off 0 bases at V and 8 bases at J, with 19 bases between the two ends. CDR1 is LGHNA, CDR2 YNFKEQ, per germline. CDR3 length equals 16 residues. The chain's CDR3 is CASSQEWTADGGGYTF. The CDR3 DNA reads as TGTGCCAGCAGCCAAGAATGGACAGCCGACGGAGGAGGCTACACCTTC.

J is TRBJ1-6 and V is TRBV28, with D possibly TRBD1 on 6 matching bases. Trimming stripped 6 bases from V and 9 bases from J, with 15 bases between. CDR1 is MDHEN, CDR2 SYDVKM, per germline. The CDR3 loop spans 14 amino acids. CDR3: CASRTQGEVSPLHF. The CDR3 DNA is TGTGCCAGCAGAACACAGGGAGAGGTTTCACCCCTCCACTTT.